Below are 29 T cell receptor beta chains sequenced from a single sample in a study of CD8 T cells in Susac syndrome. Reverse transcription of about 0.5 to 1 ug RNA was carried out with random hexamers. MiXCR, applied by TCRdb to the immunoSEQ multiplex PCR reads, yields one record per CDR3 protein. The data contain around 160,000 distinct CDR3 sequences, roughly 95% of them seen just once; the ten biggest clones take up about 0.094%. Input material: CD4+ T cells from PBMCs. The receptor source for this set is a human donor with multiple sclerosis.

DNA for the CDR3: TGTGCCAGCAGTTACTCGATAATTCCAGATACGCAGTATTTT. Its protein product is CASSYSIIPDTQYF. This chain links TRBV6-2 or TRBV6-3 with TRBJ2-3; no definite D call. Germline loops: CDR1 MNHEY, CDR2 SVGEGT. There are 14 residues in the CDR3. V was cut by 0 bases and J by 4 bases, with 8 bases left in between.

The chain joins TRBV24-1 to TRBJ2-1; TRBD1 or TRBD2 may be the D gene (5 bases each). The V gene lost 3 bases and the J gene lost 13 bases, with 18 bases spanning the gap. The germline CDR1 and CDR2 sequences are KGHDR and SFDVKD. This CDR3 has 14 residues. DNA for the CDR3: TGTGCCACCAGTGATACCGGGACCATGGGGTTTCAGTTCTTC. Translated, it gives CATSDTGTMGFQFF.

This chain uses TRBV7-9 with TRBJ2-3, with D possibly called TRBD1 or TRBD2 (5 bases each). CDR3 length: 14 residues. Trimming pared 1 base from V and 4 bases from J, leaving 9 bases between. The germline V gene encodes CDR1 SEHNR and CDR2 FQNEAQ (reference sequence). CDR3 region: CASSLDLGADTQYF. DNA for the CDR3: TGTGCCAGCAGCTTAGATCTGGGGGCAGATACGCAGTATTTT.

CDR3 sequence (DNA): TGTGCCAGCAGCGCGACTAGCGGGAGTGTCAATGAGCAGTTCTTC. This translates into CASSATSGSVNEQFF. The chain recombines TRBV9 with TRBJ2-1; TRBD2 matches 12 bases. This CDR3 comprises 15 residues. V shed 3 bases and J 6 bases; nucleotides not matched to a gene: 4. Germline CDR1 reads SGDLS; CDR2 reads YYNGEE.

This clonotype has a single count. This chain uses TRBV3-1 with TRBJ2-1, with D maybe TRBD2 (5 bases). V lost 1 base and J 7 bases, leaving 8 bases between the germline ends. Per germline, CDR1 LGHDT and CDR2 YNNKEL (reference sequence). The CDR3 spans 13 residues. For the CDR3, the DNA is TGTGCCAGCAGCCAAGGGACTCCTAATGAGCAGTTCTTC. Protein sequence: CASSQGTPNEQFF.

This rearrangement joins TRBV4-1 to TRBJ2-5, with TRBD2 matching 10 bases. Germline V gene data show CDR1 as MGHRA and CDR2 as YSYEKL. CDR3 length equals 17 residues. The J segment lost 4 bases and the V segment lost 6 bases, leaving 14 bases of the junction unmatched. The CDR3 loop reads CASSRALAGASGETQYF. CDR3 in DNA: TGCGCCAGCAGTCGGGCGCTAGCGGGAGCCTCAGGAGAGACCCAGTACTTC.

The CDR3: CASFVSGEQFF. DNA of the CDR3: TGTGCCAGCTTTGTTAGCGGAGAGCAGTTCTTC. The genes are TRBV12-3 or TRBV12-4 and TRBJ2-1; perhaps TRBD2 as D (6 bases). Between the trimmed V and J ends, which lost 8 bases and 10 bases, there was a span of 12 bases. This CDR3 is 11 amino acids long.

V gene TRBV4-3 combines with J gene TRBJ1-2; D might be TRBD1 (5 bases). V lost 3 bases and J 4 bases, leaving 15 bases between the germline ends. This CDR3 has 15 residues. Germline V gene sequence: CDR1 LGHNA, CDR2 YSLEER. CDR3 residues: CASSQDGGGGYGYTF. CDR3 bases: TGCGCCAGCAGCCAGGACGGTGGGGGAGGCTATGGCTACACCTTC.

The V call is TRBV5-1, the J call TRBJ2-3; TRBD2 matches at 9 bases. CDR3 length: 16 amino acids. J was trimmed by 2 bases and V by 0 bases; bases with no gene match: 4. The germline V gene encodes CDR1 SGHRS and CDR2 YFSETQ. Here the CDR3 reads CASSLGASGITDTQYF. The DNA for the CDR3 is TGCGCCAGCAGCTTGGGGGCTAGCGGGATCACAGATACGCAGTATTTT.

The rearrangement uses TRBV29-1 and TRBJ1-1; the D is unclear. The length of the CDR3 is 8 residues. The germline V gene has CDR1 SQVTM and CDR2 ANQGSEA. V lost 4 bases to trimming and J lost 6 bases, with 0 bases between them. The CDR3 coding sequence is TGCAGCGTTGCTGAAGCTTTCTTT. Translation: CSVAEAFF.

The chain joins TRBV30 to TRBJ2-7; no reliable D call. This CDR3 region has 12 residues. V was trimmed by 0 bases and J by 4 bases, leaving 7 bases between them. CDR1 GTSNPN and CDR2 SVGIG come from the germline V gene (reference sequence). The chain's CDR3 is CAWSVLIYEQYF. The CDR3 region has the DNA TGTGCCTGGAGTGTATTAATATACGAGCAGTACTTC.

In nucleotides, the CDR3 is TGTGCCAGCAGATGGGGGTTGAACACTGAAGCTTTCTTT. The encoded protein is CASRWGLNTEAFF. The chain carries TRBV7-9 and TRBJ1-1, with D tentatively TRBD1 (5 bases). The V gene's germline CDR1 is SEHNR and CDR2 FQNEAQ (reference sequence). The CDR3 is 13 residues long. Deletions cut 6 bases from V and 0 bases from J, with 8 bases between.

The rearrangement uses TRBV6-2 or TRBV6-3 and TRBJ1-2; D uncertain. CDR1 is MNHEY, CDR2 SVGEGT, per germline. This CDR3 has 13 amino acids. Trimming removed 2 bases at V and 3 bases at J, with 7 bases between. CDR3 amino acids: CASSYMSDYGYTF. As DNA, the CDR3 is TGTGCCAGCAGTTACATGTCGGACTATGGCTACACCTTC.

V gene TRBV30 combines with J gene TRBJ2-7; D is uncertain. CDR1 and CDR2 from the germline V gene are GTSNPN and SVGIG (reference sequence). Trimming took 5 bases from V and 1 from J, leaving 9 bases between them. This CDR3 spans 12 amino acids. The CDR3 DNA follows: TGTGCCTGGTCTCCTCGGTCCTACGAGCAGTACTTC. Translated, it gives CAWSPRSYEQYF.

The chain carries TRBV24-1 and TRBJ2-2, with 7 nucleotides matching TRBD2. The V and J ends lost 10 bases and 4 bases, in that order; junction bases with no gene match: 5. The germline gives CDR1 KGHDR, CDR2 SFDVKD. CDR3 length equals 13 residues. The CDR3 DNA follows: TGTGCCACTCAGCGGGACGGCACCGGGGAGCTGTTTTTT. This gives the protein CATQRDGTGELFF.

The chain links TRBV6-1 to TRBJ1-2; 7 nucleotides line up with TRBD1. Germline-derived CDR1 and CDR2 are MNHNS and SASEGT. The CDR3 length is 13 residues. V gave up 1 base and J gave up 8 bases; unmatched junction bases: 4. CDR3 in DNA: TGTGCCAGCAGTGAAGGGACAGGCCTGGGCTACACCTTC. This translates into CASSEGTGLGYTF.

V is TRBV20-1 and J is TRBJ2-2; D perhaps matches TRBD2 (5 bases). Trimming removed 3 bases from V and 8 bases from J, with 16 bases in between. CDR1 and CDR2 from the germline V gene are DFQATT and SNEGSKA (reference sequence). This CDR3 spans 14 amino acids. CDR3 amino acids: CSASPTGLYGELFF. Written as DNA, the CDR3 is TGCAGTGCTAGTCCAACGGGGTTGTATGGGGAGCTGTTTTTT.

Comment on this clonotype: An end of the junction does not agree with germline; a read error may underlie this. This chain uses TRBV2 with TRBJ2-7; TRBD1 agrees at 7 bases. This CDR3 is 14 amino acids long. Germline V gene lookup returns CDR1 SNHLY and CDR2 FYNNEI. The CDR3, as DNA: TGCGCCAGCAGCCGGACAGGCGTTACCTACGAGCAGTACTTC. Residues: CASSRTGVTYEQYF.

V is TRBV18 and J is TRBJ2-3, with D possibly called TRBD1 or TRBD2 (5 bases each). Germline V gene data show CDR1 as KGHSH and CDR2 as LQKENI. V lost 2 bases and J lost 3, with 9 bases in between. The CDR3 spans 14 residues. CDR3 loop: CASSPTRGTDTQYF. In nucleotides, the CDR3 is TGTGCCAGCTCACCAACTAGGGGTACAGATACGCAGTATTTT. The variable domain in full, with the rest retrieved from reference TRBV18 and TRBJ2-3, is NAGVMQNPRHLVRRRGQEARLRCSPMKGHSHVYWYRQLPEEGLKFMVYLQKENIIDESGMPKERFSAEFPKEGPSILRIQQVVRGDSAAYFCASSPTRGTDTQYFGPGTRLTVL.

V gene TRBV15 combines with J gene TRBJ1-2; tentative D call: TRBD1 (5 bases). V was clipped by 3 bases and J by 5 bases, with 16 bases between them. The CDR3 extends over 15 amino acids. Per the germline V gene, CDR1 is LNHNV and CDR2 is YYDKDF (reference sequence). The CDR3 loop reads CATSREYGGSYGYTF. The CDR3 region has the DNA TGTGCCACCAGCAGGGAGTACGGGGGATCGTATGGCTACACCTTC.

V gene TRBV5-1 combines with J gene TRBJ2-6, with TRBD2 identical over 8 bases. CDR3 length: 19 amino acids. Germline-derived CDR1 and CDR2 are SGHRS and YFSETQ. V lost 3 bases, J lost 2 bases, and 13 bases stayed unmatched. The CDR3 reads CASSSTLTSEKAGANVLTF. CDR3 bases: TGCGCCAGCAGCTCCACCCTGACTAGCGAGAAGGCTGGGGCCAACGTCCTGACTTTC.

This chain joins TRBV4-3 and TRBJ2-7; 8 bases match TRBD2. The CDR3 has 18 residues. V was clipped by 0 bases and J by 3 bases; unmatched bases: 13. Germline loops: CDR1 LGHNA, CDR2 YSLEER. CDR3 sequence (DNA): TGCGCCAGCAGCCAAGATCCTATTGGTTCGCTAGCGGGCTACGAGCAGTACTTC. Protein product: CASSQDPIGSLAGYEQYF.

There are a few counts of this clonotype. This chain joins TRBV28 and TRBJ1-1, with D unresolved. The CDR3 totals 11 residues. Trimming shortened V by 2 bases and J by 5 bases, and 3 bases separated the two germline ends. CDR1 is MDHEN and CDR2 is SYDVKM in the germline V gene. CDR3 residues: CASSLQTEAFF. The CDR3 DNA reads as TGTGCCAGCAGTTTACAGACTGAAGCTTTCTTT.

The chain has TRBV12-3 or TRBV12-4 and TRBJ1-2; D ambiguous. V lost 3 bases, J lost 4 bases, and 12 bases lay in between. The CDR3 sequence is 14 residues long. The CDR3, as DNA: TGTGCCAGCAGTTTCGGCGCAGAAAGCTATGGCTACACCTTC. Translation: CASSFGAESYGYTF.

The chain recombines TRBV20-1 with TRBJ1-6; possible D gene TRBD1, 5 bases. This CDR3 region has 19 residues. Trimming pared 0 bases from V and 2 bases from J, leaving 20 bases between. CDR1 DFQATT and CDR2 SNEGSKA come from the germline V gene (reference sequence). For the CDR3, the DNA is TGCAGTGCTAGAGATCGATTTTCGTTGAGGGGCACCTATAATTCACCCCTCCACTTT. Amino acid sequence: CSARDRFSLRGTYNSPLHF.

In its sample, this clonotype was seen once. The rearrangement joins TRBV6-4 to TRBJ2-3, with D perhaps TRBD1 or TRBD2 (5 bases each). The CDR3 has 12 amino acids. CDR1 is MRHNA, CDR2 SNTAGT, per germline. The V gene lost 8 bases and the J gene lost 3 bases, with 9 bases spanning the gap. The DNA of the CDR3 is TGTGCCAGCGGGACGGGTACAGATACGCAGTATTTT. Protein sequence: CASGTGTDTQYF.

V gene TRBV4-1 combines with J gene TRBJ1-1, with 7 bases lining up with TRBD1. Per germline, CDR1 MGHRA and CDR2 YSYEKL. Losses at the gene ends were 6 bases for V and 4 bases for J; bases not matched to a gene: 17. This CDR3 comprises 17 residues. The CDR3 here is CASRQHFDRVGRTEAFF. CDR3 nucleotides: TGCGCCAGCAGACAACACTTTGACAGGGTCGGGCGCACTGAAGCTTTCTTT.

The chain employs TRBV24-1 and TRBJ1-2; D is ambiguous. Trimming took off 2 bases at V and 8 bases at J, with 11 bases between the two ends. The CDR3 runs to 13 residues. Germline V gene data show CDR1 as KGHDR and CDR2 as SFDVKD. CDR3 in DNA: TGTGCCACCAGTGATTCTTCTAGGGAAGGCTACACCTTC. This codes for CATSDSSREGYTF.

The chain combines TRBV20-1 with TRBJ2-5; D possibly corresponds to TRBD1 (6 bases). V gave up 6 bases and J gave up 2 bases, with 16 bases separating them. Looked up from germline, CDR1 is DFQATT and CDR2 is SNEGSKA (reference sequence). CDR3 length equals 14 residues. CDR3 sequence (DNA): TGCAGTGCCTATAACCCAGGGGATCAAGAGACCCAGTACTTC. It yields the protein CSAYNPGDQETQYF.